This TCR beta chain is from a study of blood T cell repertoires in COVID-19. Overall study: The origin of the acute and convalescent COVID-19 samples was the United States, Italy and Spain. Sources were T cells, B-cell-depleted T cells, or PBMCs; the material itself was cDNA or gDNA.

A single count supports this clone. Participants came from about two dozen US areas, aged roughly 18 to 95 years. The study assigned cohorts using participant-reported clinical history. The assay was immunoSEQ multiplex PCR, and TCRdb's table has in-frame clones only and misses some. The sample has some 300,000 clones, 90% seen once; the top ten hold around 4.3%. The CDR3 is 17 residues long. Germline values: CDR1 MDHEN, CDR2 SYDVKM. Between the trimmed V and J ends, which lost 1 base and 8 bases, there was a span of 23 bases. This rearrangement joins TRBV28 to TRBJ1-2; D is unresolved. The sequencing input was PBMCs or T cells enriched from blood (not recorded which). The receptor's source is a woman between 18 and 29 years old with acute COVID-19. The CDR3 DNA is TGTGCCAGCAGTTTATTAGGGAACAGTTACGGGAGTTACGGCTACACCTTC. This sequence encodes CASSLLGNSYGSYGYTF.